The entry below gives a single TCR beta chain sequence along with its context. Trimming left V 4 bases short and J 0 bases short, with 17 bases between. CDR3 length: 18 amino acids. Looked up from germline, CDR1 is SGDLS and CDR2 is YYNGEE. This record comes from a study of blood T cell repertoires in COVID-19. Using immunoSEQ multiplex PCR, the repertoire was profiled, and TCRdb retains in-frame clones only, with some absent. This sample has about 68,000 clones; around nine tenths occur once, and the top ten carry 7.3%. V is TRBV9 and J is TRBJ2-6, with D perhaps TRBD1 (6 bases). This receptor was identified in a man aged 40-50 years with COVID-19, enrolled during active disease. The sequenced material came from peripheral blood. As DNA, the CDR3 is TGTGCCAGCAGCCCCACCCGGACAGCCAGCTCTGGGGCCAACGTCCTGACTTTC. Protein product: CASSPTRTASSGANVLTF. Complete variable domain (other parts from reference TRBV9 and TRBJ2-6): DSGVTQTPKHLITATGQRVTLRCSPRSGDLSVYWYQQSLDQGLQFLIQYYNGEERAKGNILERFSAQQFPDLHSELNLSSLELGDSALYFCASSPTRTASSGANVLTFGAGSRLTVL.